Listed here are 4 T cell receptor beta chains from one sample, sequenced in a study of cytotoxic CD8 clonotypes in ibrutinib-treated CLL. The data were produced by immunoSEQ multiplex PCR, yet TCRdb's version contains in-frame clones alone and is incomplete. The table shows about 330,000 clones, with roughly 67% occurring only once. The sequences come from PBMCs, collected after 36 months of ibrutinib treatment. These receptors were obtained from a human donor with chronic lymphocytic leukemia.

This chain links TRBV18 with TRBJ2-7; D gene ambiguous. V was shortened by 1 base and J by 0 bases, with 10 bases between the two germline ends. Germline loops: CDR1 KGHSH, CDR2 LQKENI. The CDR3 sequence is 15 residues long. The DNA of the CDR3 is TGTGCCAGCTCACCACAGGGCCGGAGCTCCTACGAGCAGTACTTC. Protein product: CASSPQGRSSYEQYF. The variable domain in full, with the rest retrieved from reference TRBV18 and TRBJ2-7, is NAGVMQNPRHLVRRRGQEARLRCSPMKGHSHVYWYRQLPEEGLKFMVYLQKENIIDESGMPKERFSAEFPKEGPSILRIQQVVRGDSAAYFCASSPQGRSSYEQYFGPGTRLTVT.

V and J are TRBV10-1 and TRBJ2-3; 8 nucleotides align to TRBD1. Germline CDR1 WNHNN, CDR2 SYGVQD (reference sequence). The CDR3 covers 14 residues. With 8 bases clipped from V and 3 bases from J, the junction kept 7 bases outside the gene matches. This CDR3 is CASETGDGTDTQYF. The CDR3 DNA is TGCGCCAGCGAGACAGGGGATGGGACAGATACGCAGTATTTT.

The chain is built from TRBV9 and TRBJ1-2, with D unclear. The CDR3 consists of 15 residues. V was cut by 4 bases and J by 4 bases, with 17 bases left in between. Looked up from germline, CDR1 is SGDLS and CDR2 is YYNGEE. Here the CDR3 reads CASSPDFSAVYGYTF. The DNA of the CDR3 is TGTGCCAGCAGCCCGGACTTCTCGGCCGTCTATGGCTACACCTTC. The variable domain in full, with the rest retrieved from reference TRBV9 and TRBJ1-2, is DSGVTQTPKHLITATGQRVTLRCSPRSGDLSVYWYQQSLDQGLQFLIQYYNGEERAKGNILERFSAQQFPDLHSELNLSSLELGDSALYFCASSPDFSAVYGYTFGSGTRLTVV.

The genes are TRBV10-3 and TRBJ1-1; 8 nucleotides line up with TRBD1. The V gene end was trimmed by 6 bases and the J gene end by 1 base; junction bases not matched to a gene: 7. This CDR3 has 15 residues. The germline CDR1 and CDR2 sequences are ENHRY and SYGVKD. CDR3 sequence reads: CAISEGQGRNTEAFF. CDR3 DNA: TGTGCCATCAGCGAAGGACAGGGCAGGAACACTGAAGCTTTCTTT.